This T cell receptor (beta chain) was profiled in a study of CD8 T cells in ankylosing spondylitis (dated by TCRdb to 2015 to 2018). A note on the overall study: The study set out to find disease-linked TCR variants by profiling T cell receptor beta repertoires in ankylosing spondylitis patients and healthy donors. The full study cohort comprised approximately 23 ankylosing spondylitis patients and around 100 healthy donors. Peripheral blood was sampled, and synovial fluid was also collected from ankylosing spondylitis patients.

Taken from cysteine to phenylalanine, the CDR3 has 16 residues. The read is trimmed to its CDR3 DNA, 48 bases read in frame from base 1. CDR1 and CDR2 are read off the germline V gene as SGHTA and FQGTGA. The V end gives up 1 base and the J end 6 bases, leaving 8 bases in the junction not matched to a gene. The paper as a whole reports these results and caveats: Significant enrichment of the disease-linked clones was reported in matched synovial fluid samples from ankylosing spondylitis patients. The disease-linked clones had a CD8+ phenotype and were found at relatively low frequencies in peripheral blood. Some of the motif variants had been reported before in the synovial fluid and blood of reactive arthritis patients, a finding that suggests common disease-initiation mechanisms. Blood from ankylosing spondylitis patients appeared to be characterized by a TCR beta motif made up of about 8 highly homologous amino acid variants.

Worth noting for this clonotype: This receptor's antigen is unknown. The record has no base qualities; no much larger clone is one base away.

For sequencing, an Illumina HiSeq 2500 was employed. Quantitative 5'-RACE with molecular barcodes was the method used to prepare the TCR beta libraries. The original methods were these. A new computational method based on a probabilistic model of VDJ rearrangement was used to identify disease-linked TCR variants. In-frame beta chains were kept once TCRdb had trimmed the public reads at Q25 with fastp and called clones with MiXCR. Rows matching on CDR3 protein sequence are summarized as one entry with the most common DNA and genes. The V and J calls come from TCRdb's annotation, not from the publication. This sample comprises 700,000 to 850,000 distinct CDR3 sequences, roughly 10% of them detected only once. The ten largest clones take up 0.45% to 0.6% of the sample.

Sequencing was done on a sample of blood, either unsorted or a sorted T cell fraction (not recorded which). The V gene is TRBV7-3 and the J gene is TRBJ2-2, and TRBD2 aligns with 7 junction nucleotides. This clonotype originated in a male donor with ankylosing spondylitis. The DNA sequence follows: TGTGCCAGCAGCTTAAGCCCCATTCGGGGGGCCGGGGAGCTGTTTTTT. The translation is CASSLSPIRGAGELFF. Where the CDR3 stops, the reference TRBV7-3 and TRBJ2-2 genes take over; the full variable domain is GAGVSQTPSNKVTEKGKYVELRCDPISGHTALYWYRQSLGQGPEFLIYFQGTGAADDSGLPNDRFFAVRPEGSVSTLKIQRTERGDSAVYLCASSLSPIRGAGELFFGEGSRLTVL.